This T cell receptor (beta chain) emerged from a study of T cell repertoires in cytomegalovirus infection (dated by TCRdb to about 2019). Regarding the complete study: Donor HLA type was relevant to the analysis, because carriage of CMV infection together with the matching HLA type was indicated by public TCR beta signatures. Points the paper makes about the study in general: In the ex vivo response, HLA-C-restricted CMV-specific TCR beta clonotypes were dominant, and in two of eight donors the single most frequent clonotype came from this HLA-C-restricted group. In both this cohort and an independent cohort of a few hundred donors, the cumulative frequency of public TCR beta family members distinguished carriers of CMV infection plus the relevant HLA type.

This clonotype has at least ten counts. The clone's antigen remains unknown. There are no base qualities to consult, and no much larger clone falls within one base. The germline V gene provides CDR1 LGHNA and CDR2 YSLEER. Inclusive of the bounding cysteine and phenylalanine, the CDR3 is 13 residues long. Of all the DNA, just the CDR3 is kept, 39 bases in frame from base 1. Compared with germline, V lacks 2 bases and J lacks 8 bases; bases without a gene match: 5. This sample was sequenced with an Illumina HiSeq 1500. TCRdb took the public reads, trimmed them with fastp at Q25, ran MiXCR for clone calling and kept in-frame beta chains. Every entry covers one CDR3 protein and lists the most common genes and DNA from its rows. The sample table shows 40,000 to 50,000 distinct CDR3 sequences, and 20% are seen once. The biggest ten clones account for less than 20% of the sample.

The sequencing input was PBMCs, sequenced either directly or after in vitro stimulation (not recorded which). The source of this sequence is a human donor in good health (CMV status not recorded). Some clones in this sample may be carry-over from other donors' samples. The rearranged chain carries TRBV4-3 and TRBJ1-2, with 7 bases matching TRBD1. Here the CDR3 is given as CASSQSGGRGYTF. DNA sequence: TGCGCCAGCAGCCAATCAGGGGGGAGGGGCTACACCTTC.